This T cell receptor (beta chain) is from a study of blood T cell repertoires in COVID-19. Germline CDR1 is SGHNT and CDR2 is YYREEE (reference sequence). V gave up 4 bases and J gave up 7 bases, with 14 bases separating them. This CDR3 contains 14 residues. Per the original methods: Cell counts per sample came from amplifying reference gene primers. Profiling relied on immunoSEQ multiplex PCR, and the TCRdb table lists in-frame clones only, not all of them. V, J and clone size were drawn from that table, and D and trimming were deduced from the DNA. The data contain about 47,000 clones, 70% to 85% of them singletons.

The TCR sequence derives from a man aged 50 or older with acute or convalescent COVID-19. The chain joins TRBV5-4 to TRBJ2-2; D is perhaps TRBD2 (5 bases). Sequences were obtained from peripheral blood. The CDR3 protein is CASSPALALGELFF. CDR3 in DNA: TGTGCCAGCAGCCCCGCGTTAGCGCTCGGGGAGCTGTTTTTT.